The 27 T cell receptor beta chains in this list originate from one sample, sequenced in a study of T cell changes during pregnancy in multiple sclerosis. Here immunoSEQ multiplex PCR was the method, and the copy in TCRdb shows in-frame clones only, minus some. The table has about 20,000 clones, roughly nine tenths seen once. The source material was CD8+ T cells from peripheral blood mononuclear cells, sampled in the second trimester of pregnancy. The receptor source for this set is a female donor in good health, enrolled as a control in a pregnancy study.

The J gene is TRBJ2-1, the V gene TRBV15, with 8 bases that match TRBD2. CDR1 LNHNV and CDR2 YYDKDF come from the germline V gene (reference sequence). The CDR3 loop spans 16 amino acids. V lost 0 bases and J lost 10; bases outside the gene matches: 11. The CDR3 DNA is TGTGCCACCAGCAGAGATCGCGGTAGCGGGACCAGGGAGCAGTTCTTC. It specifies CATSRDRGSGTREQFF.

The chain uses TRBV9 and TRBJ2-2; no clear D gene. The CDR3 has 15 amino acids. Trimming removed 0 bases from V and 4 bases from J, with 10 bases in between. Germline V gene lookup returns CDR1 SGDLS and CDR2 YYNGEE. The CDR3 protein is CASSVVERVTGELFF. Written as DNA, the CDR3 is TGTGCCAGCAGCGTAGTCGAACGGGTCACCGGGGAGCTGTTTTTT.

V is TRBV30 and J is TRBJ1-3; no firm D call. Trimming removed 4 bases at V and 5 bases at J, with 6 bases between. Germline V gives CDR1 GTSNPN, CDR2 SVGIG (reference sequence). There are 11 residues in the CDR3. CDR3 DNA sequence: TGTGCCTGGACAGGTCGAAACACCATATATTTT. Translation gives CAWTGRNTIYF.

V and J are TRBV28 and TRBJ1-3; perhaps TRBD1 as D (6 bases). V shed 3 bases and J shed 0 bases, with 9 bases lying between them. The germline gives CDR1 MDHEN, CDR2 SYDVKM. This CDR3 region has 15 residues. CDR3 protein: CASSFYRDSGNTIYF. For the CDR3, the DNA is TGTGCCAGCAGTTTCTACAGGGACTCTGGAAACACCATATATTTT.

This clone was detected once. Here the CDR3 reads CASSPGYGEAFF. CDR3 nucleotide sequence: TGTGCCAGCAGCCCAGGGTACGGTGAAGCTTTCTTT. The J gene is TRBJ1-1, the V gene TRBV11-3; D is perhaps TRBD1 (5 bases). With 5 bases removed from V and 7 bases from J, the gap between germline ends came to 11 bases. The CDR3 loop spans 12 amino acids. The germline gives CDR1 SGHNT, CDR2 YENEEA.

This clone has more than one count but fewer than ten. V usage is TRBV9 and J usage is TRBJ2-1; 7 bases line up with TRBD2. The germline V gene encodes CDR1 SGDLS and CDR2 YYNGEE. This CDR3 is 16 amino acids long. The V gene end was trimmed by 3 bases and the J gene end by 4 bases; junction bases not matched to a gene: 10. The CDR3 nucleotides are TGTGCCAGCAGCGGGGGGATGGGAGGGCTTTACAATGAGCAGTTCTTC. Translating gives CASSGGMGGLYNEQFF. The complete variable domain, with remaining parts taken from reference TRBV9 and TRBJ2-1, reads DSGVTQTPKHLITATGQRVTLRCSPRSGDLSVYWYQQSLDQGLQFLIQYYNGEERAKGNILERFSAQQFPDLHSELNLSSLELGDSALYFCASSGGMGGLYNEQFFGPGTRLTVL.

CDR3: CASSLEGGQSNQPQHF. The DNA of the CDR3 is TGTGCCAGCAGCTTAGAAGGGGGCCAGAGCAATCAGCCCCAGCATTTT. The chain carries TRBV7-6 and TRBJ1-5; 7 bases align to TRBD1. With V trimmed by 1 base and J by 1 base, 4 bases remained unmatched. Germline-derived CDR1 and CDR2 are SGHVS and FNYEAQ. The CDR3 extends over 16 amino acids. The entire variable domain, with the rest obtained from reference TRBV7-6 and TRBJ1-5, is as follows: GAGVSQSPRYKVTKRGQDVALRCDPISGHVSLYWYRQALGQGPEFLTYFNYEAQQDKSGLPNDRFSAERPEGSISTLTIQRTEQRDSAMYRCASSLEGGQSNQPQHFGDGTRLSIL.

The chain uses TRBV6-4 and TRBJ1-2; unclear D gene. CDR3 length: 11 residues. The germline CDR1 and CDR2 sequences are MRHNA and SNTAGT. The V end was cut by 0 bases, the J end by 8 bases, with 4 bases between. CDR3 residues: CASSDSRGYTF. DNA for the CDR3: TGTGCCAGCAGTGACTCACGGGGCTACACCTTC.

This clone turned up a few times. This sequence joins TRBV2 and TRBJ1-1; the D is unclear. Germline CDR1 reads SNHLY; CDR2 reads FYNNEI. V was cut by 6 bases and J by 3 bases, with 8 bases left in between. The CDR3 has 12 amino acids. In DNA, the CDR3 is TGTGCCAGCAGGGGAGGGTACACTGAAGCTTTCTTT. Translated: CASRGGYTEAFF.

The chain links TRBV9 to TRBJ1-6; no reliable D call. In germline, CDR1 is SGDLS, CDR2 YYNGEE. With 4 bases removed from V and 7 bases from J, the gap between germline ends came to 9 bases. The CDR3 covers 13 residues. CDR3 region: CASSPGSNSPLHF. The CDR3 nucleotides are TGTGCCAGCAGCCCCGGGTCGAATTCACCCCTCCACTTT.

J is TRBJ1-5 and V is TRBV5-5; 12 bases are shared with TRBD1. Trimming cost V 0 bases and J 3 bases; bases outside gene matches: 7. There are 18 residues in the CDR3. The V gene's germline CDR1 is SGHKS and CDR2 YYEKEE (reference sequence). The CDR3 bases are TGTGCCAGCAGCTTGGAGTGGGACAGGGGGCATGACAATCAGCCCCAGCATTTT. Protein sequence: CASSLEWDRGHDNQPQHF.

This rearrangement joins TRBV28 to TRBJ2-7; TRBD2 matches at 14 bases. V lost 5 bases and J lost 6; bases outside the gene matches: 9. The CDR3 has 16 residues. Germline CDR1 reads MDHEN; CDR2 reads SYDVKM. Written as DNA, the CDR3 is TGTGCCAGCAGTCCCACATTAGGACTAGCGGGAGGCGAGCAGTACTTC. It encodes CASSPTLGLAGGEQYF.

This clone qualifies as medium-sized. The chain has TRBV6-1 and TRBJ1-1; 8 bases match TRBD1. CDR1 is MNHNS and CDR2 is SASEGT in the germline V gene. This CDR3 comprises 16 residues. With 2 bases clipped from V and 1 base from J, the junction kept 6 bases outside the gene matches. The CDR3 sequence: CASSESVGTGNTEAFF. CDR3 bases: TGTGCCAGCAGTGAATCGGTGGGGACAGGGAACACTGAAGCTTTCTTT.

DNA of the CDR3: TGTGCCAGCGGCCCCCATCAGGGTTCTGGAAACACCATATATTTT. Translated: CASGPHQGSGNTIYF. The rearrangement uses TRBV18 and TRBJ1-3; the D gene is possibly TRBD1 (5 bases). Per germline, CDR1 KGHSH and CDR2 LQKENI. Trimming removed 8 bases at V and 1 base at J, with 15 bases between. The CDR3 covers 15 residues. Supplemented by reference TRBV18 and TRBJ1-3, the full variable domain reads NAGVMQNPRHLVRRRGQEARLRCSPMKGHSHVYWYRQLPEEGLKFMVYLQKENIIDESGMPKERFSAEFPKEGPSILRIQQVVRGDSAAYFCASGPHQGSGNTIYFGEGSWLTVV.

The V call is TRBV6-6, the J call TRBJ1-1; D not certain. V lost 0 bases, J lost 6 bases, and 8 bases lay in between. This CDR3 comprises 13 residues. Germline V CDR1 and CDR2: MNHNY, SVGAGI (reference sequence). The CDR3 DNA sequence: TGTGCCAGCAGTTACTCGACCGGGGCTGAAGCTTTCTTT. This translates into CASSYSTGAEAFF.

The chain has TRBV15 and TRBJ1-1; D is possibly TRBD1 (5 bases). V dropped 0 bases and J dropped 6 bases, with 20 bases sitting between them. The germline CDR1 and CDR2 sequences are LNHNV and YYDKDF (reference sequence). The CDR3 spans 17 residues. CDR3 loop: CATSRERTGLVGSEAFF. In DNA, the CDR3 is TGTGCCACCAGCAGAGAAAGAACGGGACTGGTGGGATCTGAAGCTTTCTTT.

DNA for the CDR3: TGTGCCAGCAGTTTTGGGACAGCCTCCTACAATGAGCAGTTCTTC. The encoded protein is CASSFGTASYNEQFF. The rearrangement uses TRBV28 and TRBJ2-1; TRBD1 matches at 7 bases. Germline-derived CDR1 and CDR2 are MDHEN and SYDVKM. The CDR3 covers 15 residues. Losses at the gene ends were 3 bases for V and 0 bases for J; bases not matched to a gene: 2.

The rearrangement links TRBV7-9 to TRBJ1-1; D not resolved. This CDR3 spans 12 amino acids. The germline V gene has CDR1 SEHNR and CDR2 FQNEAQ (reference sequence). V dropped 2 bases and J dropped 4 bases, with 5 bases sitting between them. CDR3 sequence: CASSLSLTEAFF. Written as DNA, the CDR3 is TGTGCCAGCAGCTTATCCCTCACTGAAGCTTTCTTT.

The chain carries TRBV29-1 and TRBJ2-1; 8 nucleotides align to TRBD1. Per the germline V gene, CDR1 is SQVTM and CDR2 is ANQGSEA. CDR3 size: 15 residues. V gave up 3 bases and J gave up 6 bases; unmatched junction bases: 10. In DNA form, the CDR3 reads TGCAGCGTTGAGGGTGGGCAGGGGGCAGTCAATGAGCAGTTCTTC. It translates to CSVEGGQGAVNEQFF.

The chain has TRBV6-1 and TRBJ2-7, with TRBD2 matching 9 bases. The CDR3 consists of 15 residues. With 2 bases clipped from V and 2 bases from J, the junction kept 4 bases outside the gene matches. Germline V gives CDR1 MNHNS, CDR2 SASEGT. CDR3 sequence: CASSESGGPTYEQYF. The CDR3 nucleotides are TGTGCCAGCAGTGAAAGCGGGGGGCCGACCTACGAGCAGTACTTC.

The chain carries TRBV5-4 and TRBJ2-7; tentatively, D is TRBD2 (6 bases). This CDR3 contains 14 residues. The V gene lost 2 bases and the J gene lost 2 bases, with 11 bases spanning the gap. Germline-derived CDR1 and CDR2 are SGHNT and YYREEE (reference sequence). The CDR3 spells CASSFGTDAYEQYF. Here the CDR3 DNA reads TGTGCCAGCAGCTTCGGGACTGATGCCTACGAGCAGTACTTC.

In this sample, this clone turned up once. V is TRBV6-1 and J is TRBJ1-1; possibly TRBD1 for D (5 bases). Trimming left V 6 bases short and J 3 bases short, with 17 bases between. The CDR3 is 15 residues long. Germline CDR1 is MNHNS and CDR2 is SASEGT. CDR3 in DNA: TGTGCCAGCAGGATCGGACAAGCCCTCTACACTGAAGCTTTCTTT. It codes for CASRIGQALYTEAFF.

This chain links TRBV29-1 with TRBJ2-7; D is unclear. Trimming left V 3 bases short and J 2 bases short, with 14 bases between. Germline V lookup: CDR1 SQVTM, CDR2 ANQGSEA. The CDR3 has 14 amino acids. CDR3 residues: CSVELPTATYEQYF. The CDR3 DNA is TGCAGCGTTGAGTTGCCCACAGCCACCTACGAGCAGTACTTC.

The rearrangement links TRBV13 to TRBJ1-1; the D gene is possibly TRBD1 (5 bases). The CDR3 runs to 15 residues. Germline V gives CDR1 PRHDT, CDR2 FYEKMQ (reference sequence). Between the trimmed V and J ends, which lost 3 bases and 4 bases, there was a span of 15 bases. The CDR3 bases are TGTGCCAGCAGCTTTAACAGGCTAATCGGCACTGAAGCTTTCTTT. Protein sequence: CASSFNRLIGTEAFF.

This clone has only a few counts. This chain links TRBV6-5 with TRBJ2-7, with D maybe TRBD1 (5 bases). The V and J ends lost 2 bases and 1 base respectively, with 6 bases between them. Germline values: CDR1 MNHEY, CDR2 SVGAGI. The CDR3 is made up of 13 amino acids. This CDR3 is CASSYRGSYEQYF. DNA of the CDR3: TGTGCCAGCAGTTACAGGGGATCCTACGAGCAGTACTTC.

The V call is TRBV5-4, the J call TRBJ1-4; TRBD1 matches at 7 bases. The junction had 4 bases not matched to a gene; V was cut back by 4 bases and J by 7 bases. The CDR3 is made up of 13 amino acids. CDR1 is SGHNT, CDR2 YYREEE, per germline (reference sequence). The CDR3 loop is CASSGDRAEKLFF. The CDR3 region has the DNA TGTGCCAGCAGCGGCGACAGGGCTGAAAAACTGTTTTTT.

The chain links TRBV2 to TRBJ2-1; a possible D gene is TRBD2 (6 bases). Trimming pared 4 bases from V and 1 base from J, leaving 14 bases between. The CDR3 is made up of 16 amino acids. The V gene's germline CDR1 is SNHLY and CDR2 FYNNEI. As DNA, the CDR3 is TGTGCCAGCAGTGGAGGGGCGGGAACGTCCTACAATGAGCAGTTCTTC. Protein product: CASSGGAGTSYNEQFF.